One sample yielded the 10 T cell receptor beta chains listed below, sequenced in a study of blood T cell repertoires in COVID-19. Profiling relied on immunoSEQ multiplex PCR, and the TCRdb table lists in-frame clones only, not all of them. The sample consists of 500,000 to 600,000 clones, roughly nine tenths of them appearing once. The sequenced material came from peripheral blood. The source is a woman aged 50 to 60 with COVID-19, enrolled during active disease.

CDR3 region: CASSRGGGDTIYF. Written as DNA, the CDR3 is TGCGCCAGCAGCCGCGGAGGTGGGGACACCATATATTTT. The chain uses TRBV5-1 and TRBJ1-3; D remains unclear. The CDR3 spans 13 residues. V lost 4 bases and J lost 8, with 13 bases in between. CDR1 SGHRS and CDR2 YFSETQ come from the germline V gene.

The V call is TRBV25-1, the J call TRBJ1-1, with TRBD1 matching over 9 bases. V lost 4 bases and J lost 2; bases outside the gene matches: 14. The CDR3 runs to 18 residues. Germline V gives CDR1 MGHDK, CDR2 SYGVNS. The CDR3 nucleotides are TGTGCCAGCAGTGGAAGAGCCGGGACAGGGCAGAAAAACACTGAAGCTTTCTTT. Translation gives CASSGRAGTGQKNTEAFF.

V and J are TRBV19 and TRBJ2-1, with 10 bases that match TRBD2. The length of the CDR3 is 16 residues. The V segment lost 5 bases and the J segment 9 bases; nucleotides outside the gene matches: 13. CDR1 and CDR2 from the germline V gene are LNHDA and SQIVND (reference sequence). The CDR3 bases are TGTGCCAGTAGTCCCGCCCAAGCTAGCGGGGGCCCTGAGCAGTTCTTC. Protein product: CASSPAQASGGPEQFF.

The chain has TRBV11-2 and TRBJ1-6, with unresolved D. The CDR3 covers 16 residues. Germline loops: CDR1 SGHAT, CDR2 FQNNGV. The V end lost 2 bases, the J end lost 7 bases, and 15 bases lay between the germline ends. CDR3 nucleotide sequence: TGTGCCAGCAGCTTATATTCCTCACAATCCAATTCACCCCTCCACTTT. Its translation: CASSLYSSQSNSPLHF.

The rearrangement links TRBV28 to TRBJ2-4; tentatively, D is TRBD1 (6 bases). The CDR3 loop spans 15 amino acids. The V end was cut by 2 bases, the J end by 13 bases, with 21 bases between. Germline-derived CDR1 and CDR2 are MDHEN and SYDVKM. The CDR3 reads CASSLPTTPGTGQYF. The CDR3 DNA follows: TGTGCCAGCAGTTTACCGACAACCCCCGGAACAGGGCAGTACTTC.

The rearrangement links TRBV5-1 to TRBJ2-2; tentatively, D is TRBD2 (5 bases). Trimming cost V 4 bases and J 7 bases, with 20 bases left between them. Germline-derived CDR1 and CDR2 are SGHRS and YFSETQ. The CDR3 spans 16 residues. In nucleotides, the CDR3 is TGCGCCAGCAGCGCGGACTCATCAATTTGGGGCGGGGAGCTGTTTTTT. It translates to CASSADSSIWGGELFF.

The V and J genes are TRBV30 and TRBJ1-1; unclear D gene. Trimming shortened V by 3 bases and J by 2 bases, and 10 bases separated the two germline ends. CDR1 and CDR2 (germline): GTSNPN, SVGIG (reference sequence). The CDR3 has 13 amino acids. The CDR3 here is CAWRRPANTEAFF. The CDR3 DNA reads TGTGCCTGGAGGCGGCCTGCAAACACTGAAGCTTTCTTT.

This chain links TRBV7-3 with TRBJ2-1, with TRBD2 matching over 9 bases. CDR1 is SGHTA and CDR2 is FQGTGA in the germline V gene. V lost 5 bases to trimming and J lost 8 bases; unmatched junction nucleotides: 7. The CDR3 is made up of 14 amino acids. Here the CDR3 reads CASSLGGGAHEQFF. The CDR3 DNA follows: TGTGCCAGCAGCCTCGGCGGGGGGGCCCATGAGCAGTTCTTC.

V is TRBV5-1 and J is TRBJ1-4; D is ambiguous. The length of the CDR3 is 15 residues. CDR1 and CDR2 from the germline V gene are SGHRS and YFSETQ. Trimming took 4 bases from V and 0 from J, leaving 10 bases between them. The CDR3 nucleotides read TGCGCCAGCAGCCCTACAGCCGCAACTAATGAAAAACTGTTTTTT. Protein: CASSPTAATNEKLFF. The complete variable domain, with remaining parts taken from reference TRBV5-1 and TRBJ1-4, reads KAGVTQTPRYLIKTRGQQVTLSCSPISGHRSVSWYQQTPGQGLQFLFEYFSETQRNKGNFPGRFSGRQFSNSRSEMNVSTLELGDSALYLCASSPTAATNEKLFFGSGTQLSVL.

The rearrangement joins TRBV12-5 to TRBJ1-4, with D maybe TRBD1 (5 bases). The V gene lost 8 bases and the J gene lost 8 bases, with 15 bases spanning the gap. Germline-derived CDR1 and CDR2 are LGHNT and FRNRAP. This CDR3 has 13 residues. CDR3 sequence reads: CASSRQGEEKLFF. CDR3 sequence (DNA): TGTGCTAGTTCGAGGCAGGGTGAGGAAAAACTGTTTTTT.